This T cell receptor beta chain was recovered during a study of T-cell memory formation after mild COVID-19. General study points: Day 15 to 85 contracting clones showed balanced CD4/CD8; day 15 to 37 expanders favored CD4+. Pre-infection memory showed some responding clones, and this suggested that cross-reactive memory joined.

Using its own MiXCR run on the 5' RACE reads, TCRdb lists one record per CDR3 protein. This table has fewer than 700,000 distinct CDR3 sequences, over 15% appearing once. In this sample, this clonotype turned up a few times. Antigen unknown. V lost 4 bases to trimming and J lost 8 bases; unmatched junction nucleotides: 5. CDR1 is DFQATT and CDR2 is SNEGSKA in the germline V gene (reference sequence). This CDR3 comprises 13 residues. This clonotype originated in an adult woman who had mild COVID-19 (a few samples of this study predate the infection). Cell type and time point are not known. This chain links TRBV20-1 with TRBJ1-6, with 7 bases that match TRBD1. Sequencing input: PBMCs or a T cell subset sorted from them (not recorded which). Written as DNA, the CDR3 is TGCAGTGCTACCCGGGACAGAGATTCACCCCTCCACTTT. It specifies CSATRDRDSPLHF.